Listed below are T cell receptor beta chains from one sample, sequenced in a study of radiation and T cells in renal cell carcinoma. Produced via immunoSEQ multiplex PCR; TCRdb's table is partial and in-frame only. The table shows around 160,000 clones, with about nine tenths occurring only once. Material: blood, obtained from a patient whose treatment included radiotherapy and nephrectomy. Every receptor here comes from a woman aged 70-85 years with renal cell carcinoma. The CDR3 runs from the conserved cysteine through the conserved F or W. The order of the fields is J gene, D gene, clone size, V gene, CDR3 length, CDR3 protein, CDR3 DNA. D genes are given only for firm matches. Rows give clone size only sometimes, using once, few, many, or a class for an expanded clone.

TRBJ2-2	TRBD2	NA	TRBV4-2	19	CASSPTGTSGGWGTGELFF	TGTGCCAGCAGCCCCACCGGGACTAGCGGGGGGTGGGGGACCGGGGAGCTGTTTTTT
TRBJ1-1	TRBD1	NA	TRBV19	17	CASSPRLQGIRQTEAFF	TGTGCCAGTAGTCCTAGATTACAGGGGATACGGCAAACTGAAGCTTTCTTT
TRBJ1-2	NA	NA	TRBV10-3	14	CAISEDPERYGYTF	TGTGCCATCAGTGAGGACCCGGAGCGCTATGGCTACACCTTC
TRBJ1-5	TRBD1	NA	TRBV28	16	CASSSDRRRSNQPQHF	TGTGCCAGCAGCTCGGACAGGAGAAGAAGCAATCAGCCCCAGCATTTT
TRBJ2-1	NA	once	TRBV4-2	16	CASSQDQGGAYNEQFF	TGTGCCAGCAGCCAAGATCAGGGGGGAGCCTACAATGAGCAGTTCTTC
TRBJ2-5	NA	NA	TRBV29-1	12	CSVGGAQETQYF	TGCAGCGTTGGAGGGGCGCAAGAGACCCAGTACTTC
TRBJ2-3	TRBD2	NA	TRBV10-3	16	CAISEASGGLTDTQYF	TGTGCCATCAGTGAAGCTAGCGGGGGCCTGACAGATACGCAGTATTTT
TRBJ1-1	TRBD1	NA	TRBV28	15	CASSPNPGGEGEAFF	TGTGCCAGCAGTCCCAATCCAGGGGGGGAAGGTGAAGCTTTCTTT
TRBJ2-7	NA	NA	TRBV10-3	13	CAIIGEGDYEQYF	TGTGCCATCATCGGGGAGGGGGACTACGAGCAGTACTTC
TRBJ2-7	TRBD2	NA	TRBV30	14	CAWSVLGGTYEQYF	TGTGCCTGGAGTGTGCTGGGGGGGACCTACGAGCAGTACTTC
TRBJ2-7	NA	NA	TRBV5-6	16	CASSPSGGQSSYEQYF	TGTGCCAGCAGCCCCTCAGGGGGGCAAAGCTCCTACGAGCAGTACTTC
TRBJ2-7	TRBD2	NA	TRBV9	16	CASSVGTSGGTYEQYF	TGTGCCAGCAGCGTAGGTACTAGCGGGGGGACCTACGAGCAGTACTTC
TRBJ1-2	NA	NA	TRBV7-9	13	CASSQARGYGYTF	TGTGCCAGCAGCCAAGCGAGAGGCTATGGCTACACCTTC
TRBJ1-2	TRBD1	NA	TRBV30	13	CAWSGRQGGGYTF	TGTGCCTGGAGCGGCAGACAGGGGGGCGGCTACACCTTC
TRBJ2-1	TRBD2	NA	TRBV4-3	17	CASSQNGGTNPSGEQFF	TGCGCCAGCAGCCAAAATGGGGGGACTAACCCGTCGGGCGAGCAGTTCTTC
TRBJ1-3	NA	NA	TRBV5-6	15	CASSLGRGTGNTIYF	TGTGCCAGCAGCTTGGGGAGGGGAACTGGAAACACCATATATTTT
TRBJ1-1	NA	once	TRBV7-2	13	CASSLAGVTEAFF	TGTGCCAGCAGTTTAGCTGGGGTTACTGAAGCTTTCTTT
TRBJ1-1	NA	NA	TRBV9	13	CASSAAMNTEAFF	TGTGCCAGCAGCGCAGCGATGAACACTGAAGCTTTCTTT
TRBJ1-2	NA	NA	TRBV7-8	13	CASSPPVGAGYTF	TGTGCCAGCAGTCCCCCAGTGGGGGCCGGCTACACCTTC
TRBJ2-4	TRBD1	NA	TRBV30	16	CAWSVGQGARRNIQYF	TGTGCCTGGAGTGTCGGGCAGGGGGCGCGGAGAAACATTCAGTACTTC
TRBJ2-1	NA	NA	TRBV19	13	CASTSVQGHEQFF	TGTGCCAGTACTTCCGTCCAGGGGCATGAGCAGTTCTTC
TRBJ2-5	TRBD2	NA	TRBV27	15	CASSLTRLGGGTQYF	TGTGCCAGCAGTTTAACTCGACTCGGCGGGGGGACCCAGTACTTC
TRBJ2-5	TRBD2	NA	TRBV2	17	CASSAHQGLAAQETQYF	TGTGCCAGCAGCGCTCATCAGGGACTAGCGGCCCAAGAGACCCAGTACTTC
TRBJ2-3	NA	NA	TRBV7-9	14	CASSSSTDSDTQYF	TGTGCCAGCAGCTCTTCGACAGACTCAGATACGCAGTATTTT
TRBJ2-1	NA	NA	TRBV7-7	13	CASSLGPFNEQFF	TGTGCTAGCAGCTTAGGACCCTTCAATGAGCAGTTCTTC
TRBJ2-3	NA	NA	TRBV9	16	CASSVGGGSSTDTQYF	TGTGCCAGCAGCGTAGGAGGCGGGTCTAGCACAGATACGCAGTATTTT
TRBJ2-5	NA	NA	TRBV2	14	CASSGGDSQETQYF	TGTGCCAGCAGCGGGGGGGACAGCCAAGAGACCCAGTACTTC
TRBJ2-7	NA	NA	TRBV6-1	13	CASSRTEAYEQYF	TGTGCCAGCAGTCGGACAGAGGCCTACGAGCAGTACTTC
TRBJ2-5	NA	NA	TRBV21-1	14	CASSNRGGRETQYF	TGTGCCAGCAGCAACCGGGGGGGCCGGGAGACCCAGTACTTC
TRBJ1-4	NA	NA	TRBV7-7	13	CASSLLVGEKLFF	TGTGCTAGCAGTTTGCTTGTGGGCGAAAAACTGTTTTTT
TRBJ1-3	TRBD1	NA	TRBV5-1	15	CASSQGQSSGNTIYF	TGCGCCAGCAGCCAGGGACAGTCCTCTGGAAACACCATATATTTT
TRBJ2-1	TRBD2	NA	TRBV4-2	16	CASSQRLAGGSYEQFF	TGTGCCAGCAGCCAGAGACTAGCGGGGGGTTCATATGAGCAGTTCTTC
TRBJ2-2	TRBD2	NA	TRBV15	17	CATSRRGLASFPGELFF	TGTGCCACCAGCCGCCGGGGACTAGCGAGCTTCCCCGGGGAGCTGTTTTTT
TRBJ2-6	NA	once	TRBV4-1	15	CASSLTVSGANVLTF	TGCGCCAGCAGCTTGACAGTCTCTGGGGCCAACGTCCTGACTTTC
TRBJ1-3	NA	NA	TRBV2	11	CASSAGSTIYF	TGTGCCAGCAGTGCCGGGAGCACCATATATTTT
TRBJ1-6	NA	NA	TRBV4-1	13	CASSLTQGGPLHF	TGCGCCAGCAGCCTCACACAGGGAGGACCCCTCCACTTT
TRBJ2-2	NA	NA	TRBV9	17	CASSVALRGVNTGELFF	TGTGCCAGCAGCGTAGCTCTGAGAGGGGTTAACACCGGGGAGCTGTTTTTT
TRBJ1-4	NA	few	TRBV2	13	CASRVGLNEKLFF	TGTGCCAGCAGAGTCGGACTTAATGAAAAACTGTTTTTT
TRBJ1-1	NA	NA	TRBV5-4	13	CASSLAGALNAFF	TGTGCCAGCAGCTTGGCCGGGGCCCTGAACGCTTTCTTT
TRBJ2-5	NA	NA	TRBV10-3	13	CATRPLEEGTQYF	TGTGCCACCCGGCCCCTAGAGGAGGGGACCCAGTACTTC
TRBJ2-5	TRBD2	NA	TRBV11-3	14	CASSPTRGGETQYF	TGTGCCAGCAGCCCGACGAGGGGAGGGGAGACCCAGTACTTC